This TCR beta chain was retrieved from a study of blood T cell repertoires in COVID-19. Membership in each cohort depended on participant-reported clinical history. Symptom resolution, clearance, or two negative PCRs marked the recovered donors of Cohort 3. The CDR3 runs 13 residues. Deletions cut 6 bases from V and 3 bases from J, with 11 bases between. Only in-frame clones appear in the TCRdb table, and some are missing; sequencing was by immunoSEQ multiplex PCR. The sample has around 180,000 clones; around 88% are singletons. Material for sequencing was PBMCs or T cells enriched from blood (not recorded which). The source of this sequence is a woman in her 30s who had recovered from COVID-19. V usage is TRBV12-3 or TRBV12-4 and J usage is TRBJ1-1; a weak D match, TRBD1 (6 bases). CDR3 amino acids: CASRWYRDTEAFF. The DNA for the CDR3 is TGTGCCAGCAGGTGGTACAGGGACACTGAAGCTTTCTTT.